This T cell receptor (beta chain) is from a study of CD8+CD57+ T cells in acquired aplastic anemia. This clonotype occurred once. Its specificity is not known. Study-wide findings and caveats: In common between the patients and the controls were approximately 28 CD8+ CDR3 sequences.

TCR beta VDJ and CDR3 profiles were obtained from a genomic DNA template. TCRdb itself ran the reads through MiXCR, one entry per CDR3 protein. The top ten hold around 46% of the sample, which has approximately 190,000 distinct CDR3 sequences, less than 65% seen once. V was shortened by 1 base and J by 7 bases, with 14 bases between the two germline ends. Germline CDR1 reads SEHNR; CDR2 reads FQNEAQ (reference sequence). The CDR3 is made up of 15 amino acids. The V and J genes are TRBV7-9 and TRBJ2-1, with D maybe TRBD1 (5 bases). The specimen was sorted CD4+, CD8+, or CD8+CD57+ T cells (not recorded which) from PBMCs. The sequence was obtained from a human donor with severe aplastic anemia or a healthy control (not recorded which). This CDR3 is CASSLDETAWNEQFF. The CDR3 DNA reads TGTGCCAGCAGCTTAGATGAGACAGCCTGGAATGAGCAGTTCTTC.